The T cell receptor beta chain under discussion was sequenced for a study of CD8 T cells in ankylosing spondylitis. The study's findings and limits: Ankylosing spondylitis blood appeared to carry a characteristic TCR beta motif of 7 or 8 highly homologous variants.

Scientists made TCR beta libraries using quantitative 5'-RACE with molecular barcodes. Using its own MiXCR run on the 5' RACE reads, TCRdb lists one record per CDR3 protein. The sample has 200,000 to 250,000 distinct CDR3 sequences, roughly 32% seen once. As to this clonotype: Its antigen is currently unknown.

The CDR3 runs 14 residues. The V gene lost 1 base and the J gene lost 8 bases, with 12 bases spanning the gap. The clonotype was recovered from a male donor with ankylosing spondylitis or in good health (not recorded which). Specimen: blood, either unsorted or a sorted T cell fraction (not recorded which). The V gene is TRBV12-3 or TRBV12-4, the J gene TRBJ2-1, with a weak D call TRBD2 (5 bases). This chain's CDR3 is CASSLGARRDEQFF. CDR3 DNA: TGTGCCAGCAGTTTAGGGGCAAGGCGGGATGAGCAGTTCTTC.